Each of the 22 T cell receptor beta chains below was sequenced from the same sample in a study of cytomegalovirus exposure and HLA in healthy donors. The repertoire was sequenced with immunoSEQ multiplex PCR; TCRdb's copy has only in-frame clones and lacks some. The top ten hold around 0.92% of the sample, which has about 280,000 clones, 70% to 90% seen once. The specimen sequenced was PBMCs. Receptors originate from a woman in her late teens or twenties in good health and CMV-seronegative.

The gene calls are TRBV7-3 and TRBJ2-1, with D possibly being TRBD2 (5 bases). The germline gives CDR1 SGHTA, CDR2 FQGTGA. V was shortened by 1 base and J by 8 bases, with 21 bases between the two germline ends. The length of the CDR3 is 17 residues. CDR3 DNA: TGTGCCAGCAGCTTAAGTGTAGCGCCCCTACGGGGTGATGAGCAGTTCTTC. This translates into CASSLSVAPLRGDEQFF.

The chain recombines TRBV4-2 with TRBJ2-3; possibly TRBD2 for D (5 bases). Germline V CDR1 and CDR2: LGHNA, YNFKEQ. This CDR3 has 16 residues. Trimming left V 0 bases short and J 5 bases short, with 15 bases between. CDR3 protein: CASSQEDGNGGDTQYF. The CDR3 bases are TGTGCCAGCAGCCAAGAGGACGGGAACGGTGGAGATACGCAGTATTTT.

The chain is built from TRBV5-1 and TRBJ2-1; D not resolved. CDR3 size: 16 residues. Trimming took 4 bases from V and 7 from J, leaving 21 bases between them. CDR1 and CDR2 (germline): SGHRS, YFSETQ. Here the CDR3 DNA reads TGCGCCAGCAGCCAGGCCATGGCGCCTATACAGAATGAGCAGTTCTTC. Encoded protein: CASSQAMAPIQNEQFF.

V and J are TRBV10-3 and TRBJ2-7; weak D call: TRBD1 (5 bases). In germline, CDR1 is ENHRY, CDR2 SYGVKD. Trimming pared 3 bases from V and 2 bases from J, leaving 14 bases between. The CDR3 is 15 residues long. This chain's CDR3 is CAISDVVGATYEQYF. CDR3 in DNA: TGTGCCATCAGTGATGTGGTAGGGGCTACCTACGAGCAGTACTTC.

CDR3 DNA sequence: TGTGCCAGCAGCCTGTTGACTAGCGGCACAGATACGCAGTATTTT. It codes for CASSLLTSGTDTQYF. The genes are TRBV14 and TRBJ2-3; TRBD2 matches 8 bases. CDR1 SGHDN and CDR2 FVKESK come from the germline V gene. Germline trimming cut 4 bases from V and 1 base from J; bases unmatched to any gene: 4. This CDR3 is built from 15 residues.

V and J are TRBV5-1 and TRBJ2-1; TRBD2 matches 12 bases. Germline-derived CDR1 and CDR2 are SGHRS and YFSETQ. The trim removed 4 bases at V and 6 bases at J, leaving 5 bases unmatched. The CDR3 has 15 residues. CDR3 sequence reads: CASSTTSGRFNEQFF. The CDR3 DNA is TGCGCCAGCAGCACCACTAGCGGGAGGTTCAATGAGCAGTTCTTC. The full variable domain, its missing parts supplied by reference TRBV5-1 and TRBJ2-1, is KAGVTQTPRYLIKTRGQQVTLSCSPISGHRSVSWYQQTPGQGLQFLFEYFSETQRNKGNFPGRFSGRQFSNSRSEMNVSTLELGDSALYLCASSTTSGRFNEQFFGPGTRLTVL.

This chain joins TRBV18 and TRBJ2-1; TRBD2 matches 10 bases. The V and J ends lost 3 bases and 10 bases, in that order; junction bases with no gene match: 6. Germline V gene sequence: CDR1 KGHSH, CDR2 LQKENI. The CDR3 length is 14 residues. CDR3 amino acids: CASSPEREGREQFF. CDR3 nucleotide sequence: TGTGCCAGCTCACCCGAGCGGGAGGGGAGGGAGCAGTTCTTC.

DNA of the CDR3: TGTGCCAGTACCCTTCACACTAGCGGGACCGGGGTTTTGGATGAGCAGTTCTTC. Its translation is CASTLHTSGTGVLDEQFF. The chain uses TRBV19 and TRBJ2-1; TRBD2 aligns across 10 bases. The V gene's germline CDR1 is LNHDA and CDR2 SQIVND (reference sequence). The CDR3 has 18 residues. V was clipped by 7 bases and J by 8 bases; unmatched bases: 20.

The chain is built from TRBV6-5 and TRBJ1-5, with 7 positions matching TRBD1. Trimming took 6 bases from V and 4 from J; bases not matched to a gene: 9. This CDR3 spans 15 amino acids. Looked up from germline, CDR1 is MNHEY and CDR2 is SVGAGI. CDR3 residues: CASSRGTEGNQPQHF. The CDR3 DNA is TGTGCCAGCAGCCGAGGGACAGAGGGGAATCAGCCCCAGCATTTT.

V usage is TRBV28 and J usage is TRBJ1-5; TRBD1 agrees at 7 bases. CDR1 and CDR2 (germline): MDHEN, SYDVKM. The CDR3 sequence is 12 residues long. V was pared by 8 bases and J by 3 bases, with 1 base of the junction left unmatched. The CDR3 coding sequence is TGTGCCAGCGGGACAGTCAATCAGCCCCAGCATTTT. Translating gives CASGTVNQPQHF.

In its sample, this clone was seen once. V gene TRBV2 combines with J gene TRBJ1-3; weak D call: TRBD1 (5 bases). Looked up from germline, CDR1 is SNHLY and CDR2 is FYNNEI. Trimming took 3 bases from V and 4 from J, leaving 10 bases between them. This CDR3 spans 14 amino acids. DNA of the CDR3: TGTGCCAGCAGTGATGCGGGGCGCGGAAACACCATATATTTT. This encodes CASSDAGRGNTIYF. Full variable domain (missing parts from reference TRBV2 and TRBJ1-3): EPEVTQTPSHQVTQMGQEVILRCVPISNHLYFYWYRQILGQKVEFLVSFYNNEISEKSEIFDDQFSVERPDGSNFTLKIRSTKLEDSAMYFCASSDAGRGNTIYFGEGSWLTVV.

The chain uses TRBV28 and TRBJ1-2, with D perhaps TRBD1 (6 bases). This CDR3 is 14 amino acids long. Between the trimmed V and J ends, which lost 6 bases and 2 bases, there was a span of 13 bases. Germline V gene data show CDR1 as MDHEN and CDR2 as SYDVKM. The CDR3 region has the DNA TGTGCCAGCAGGAAGGACAGCCGGAACTATGGCTACACCTTC. Translating it yields CASRKDSRNYGYTF.

This clone was seen a single time. The chain carries TRBV9 and TRBJ1-4, with TRBD1 matching over 7 bases. Per germline, CDR1 SGDLS and CDR2 YYNGEE. The J segment lost 5 bases and the V segment lost 3 bases, leaving 7 bases of the junction unmatched. This CDR3 has 15 residues. CDR3 bases: TGTGCCAGCAGCGCAAGACAGGGATGGAATGAAAAACTGTTTTTT. Translation: CASSARQGWNEKLFF.

The rearrangement links TRBV7-6 to TRBJ2-3; 7 bases match TRBD2. CDR1 and CDR2 from the germline V gene are SGHVS and FNYEAQ. J lost 2 bases, V lost 1 base, and 3 bases had no gene match. The CDR3 consists of 15 residues. Here the CDR3 DNA reads TGTGCCAGCAGCTTAGATGGGAGGGACACAGATACGCAGTATTTT. It specifies CASSLDGRDTDTQYF.

The CDR3 protein is CASPTGSSQETQYF. The CDR3 DNA reads as TGTGCCAGCCCGACAGGATCCTCTCAAGAGACCCAGTACTTC. The V and J genes are TRBV27 and TRBJ2-5; the D gene is possibly TRBD1 (6 bases). V was clipped by 8 bases and J by 2 bases, with 15 bases between them. CDR1 is MNHEY, CDR2 SMNVEV, per germline (reference sequence). The CDR3 totals 14 residues.

The rearrangement joins TRBV4-2 to TRBJ1-1; tentatively, D is TRBD1 (6 bases). This CDR3 spans 15 amino acids. Germline CDR1 reads LGHNA; CDR2 reads YNFKEQ. V was shortened by 0 bases and J by 2 bases, with 10 bases between the two germline ends. The CDR3 nucleotides are TGTGCCAGCAGCCAAGAACAGGGTGTCAACACTGAAGCTTTCTTT. Amino acids: CASSQEQGVNTEAFF.

The chain uses TRBV28 and TRBJ1-5; no clear D gene. This CDR3 is 14 amino acids long. The V gene lost 6 bases and the J gene lost 3 bases, with 12 bases spanning the gap. CDR1 is MDHEN, CDR2 SYDVKM, per germline. The CDR3 loop is CASSLSVYNQPQHF. CDR3 in DNA: TGTGCCAGCAGCCTGTCCGTCTACAATCAGCCCCAGCATTTT.

The chain joins TRBV21-1 to TRBJ2-7; TRBD1, the table's D call, lacks a check against the DNA. TRBV21-1 is tagged as a pseudogene. The CDR3 is made up of 16 amino acids. CDR3 residues: CASSKETGTGHRGQYF. The CDR3 bases are TGTGCCAGCAGCAAAGAAACCGGGACAGGGCACCGGGGGCAGTACTTC.

The chain couples TRBV23-1 to TRBJ1-5; weak D call: TRBD1 (6 bases). Being an ORF, TRBV23-1 has a function that is uncertain. The CDR3 runs 14 residues. V lost 6 bases and J lost 7, with 16 bases in between. The CDR3 sequence: CASSKTGCEQPQHF. The CDR3 nucleotides are TGCGCCAGCAGCAAAACAGGGTGCGAGCAGCCCCAGCATTTT.

The chain uses TRBV6-4 and TRBJ1-1, with a tentative D call TRBD1 (5 bases). The CDR3 runs to 13 residues. Germline loops: CDR1 MRHNA, CDR2 SNTAGT. The germline V and J ends were trimmed by 5 bases and 7 bases, with 14 bases remaining between them. The CDR3 bases are TGTGCCAGCAGTTTATTGGCAGGGCTTGAAGCTTTCTTT. Its protein product is CASSLLAGLEAFF.

The CDR3 loop is CASSLGRAGATDTQYF. The CDR3 DNA sequence: TGTGCCAGCAGCTTAGGCCGGGCGGGGGCAACAGATACGCAGTATTTT. The J gene is TRBJ2-3, the V gene TRBV13, with D tentatively TRBD2 (7 bases). Germline V gene lookup returns CDR1 PRHDT and CDR2 FYEKMQ (reference sequence). The V and J ends lost 0 bases and 3 bases respectively, with 13 bases between them. The CDR3 contains 16 residues.

The chain employs TRBV7-9 and TRBJ1-5; no firm D call. The CDR3 consists of 13 residues. Trimming took off 3 bases at V and 5 bases at J, with 8 bases between the two ends. The V gene's germline CDR1 is SEHNR and CDR2 FQNEAQ (reference sequence). CDR3 DNA sequence: TGTGCCAGCAGCTTCCAGGCCTATCAGCCCCAGCATTTT. This sequence encodes CASSFQAYQPQHF.